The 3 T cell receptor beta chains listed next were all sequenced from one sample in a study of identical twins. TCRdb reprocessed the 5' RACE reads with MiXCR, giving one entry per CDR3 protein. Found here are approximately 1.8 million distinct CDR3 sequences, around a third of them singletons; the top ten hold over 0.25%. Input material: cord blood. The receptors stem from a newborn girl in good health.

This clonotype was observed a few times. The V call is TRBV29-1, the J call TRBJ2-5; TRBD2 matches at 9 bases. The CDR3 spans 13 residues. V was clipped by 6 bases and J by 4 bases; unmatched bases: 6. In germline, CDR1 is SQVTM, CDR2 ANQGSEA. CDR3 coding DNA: TGCAGCGTCGGCGGGAGGGCATCAGAGACCCAGTACTTC. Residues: CSVGGRASETQYF.

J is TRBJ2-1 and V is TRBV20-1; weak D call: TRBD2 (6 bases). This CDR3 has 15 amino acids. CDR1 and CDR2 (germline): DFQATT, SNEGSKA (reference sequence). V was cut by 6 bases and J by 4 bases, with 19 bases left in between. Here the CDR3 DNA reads TGCAGTGCGAGGTCAGCTAGCGACCCTTACAATGAGCAGTTCTTC. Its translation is CSARSASDPYNEQFF.

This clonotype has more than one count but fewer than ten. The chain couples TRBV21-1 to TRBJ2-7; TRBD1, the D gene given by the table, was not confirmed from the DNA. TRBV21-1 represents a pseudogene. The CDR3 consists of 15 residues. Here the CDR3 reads CASSSRDSDYYEQYF. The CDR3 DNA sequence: TGTGCCAGCAGCTCCCGGGACAGTGACTACTACGAGCAGTACTTC.